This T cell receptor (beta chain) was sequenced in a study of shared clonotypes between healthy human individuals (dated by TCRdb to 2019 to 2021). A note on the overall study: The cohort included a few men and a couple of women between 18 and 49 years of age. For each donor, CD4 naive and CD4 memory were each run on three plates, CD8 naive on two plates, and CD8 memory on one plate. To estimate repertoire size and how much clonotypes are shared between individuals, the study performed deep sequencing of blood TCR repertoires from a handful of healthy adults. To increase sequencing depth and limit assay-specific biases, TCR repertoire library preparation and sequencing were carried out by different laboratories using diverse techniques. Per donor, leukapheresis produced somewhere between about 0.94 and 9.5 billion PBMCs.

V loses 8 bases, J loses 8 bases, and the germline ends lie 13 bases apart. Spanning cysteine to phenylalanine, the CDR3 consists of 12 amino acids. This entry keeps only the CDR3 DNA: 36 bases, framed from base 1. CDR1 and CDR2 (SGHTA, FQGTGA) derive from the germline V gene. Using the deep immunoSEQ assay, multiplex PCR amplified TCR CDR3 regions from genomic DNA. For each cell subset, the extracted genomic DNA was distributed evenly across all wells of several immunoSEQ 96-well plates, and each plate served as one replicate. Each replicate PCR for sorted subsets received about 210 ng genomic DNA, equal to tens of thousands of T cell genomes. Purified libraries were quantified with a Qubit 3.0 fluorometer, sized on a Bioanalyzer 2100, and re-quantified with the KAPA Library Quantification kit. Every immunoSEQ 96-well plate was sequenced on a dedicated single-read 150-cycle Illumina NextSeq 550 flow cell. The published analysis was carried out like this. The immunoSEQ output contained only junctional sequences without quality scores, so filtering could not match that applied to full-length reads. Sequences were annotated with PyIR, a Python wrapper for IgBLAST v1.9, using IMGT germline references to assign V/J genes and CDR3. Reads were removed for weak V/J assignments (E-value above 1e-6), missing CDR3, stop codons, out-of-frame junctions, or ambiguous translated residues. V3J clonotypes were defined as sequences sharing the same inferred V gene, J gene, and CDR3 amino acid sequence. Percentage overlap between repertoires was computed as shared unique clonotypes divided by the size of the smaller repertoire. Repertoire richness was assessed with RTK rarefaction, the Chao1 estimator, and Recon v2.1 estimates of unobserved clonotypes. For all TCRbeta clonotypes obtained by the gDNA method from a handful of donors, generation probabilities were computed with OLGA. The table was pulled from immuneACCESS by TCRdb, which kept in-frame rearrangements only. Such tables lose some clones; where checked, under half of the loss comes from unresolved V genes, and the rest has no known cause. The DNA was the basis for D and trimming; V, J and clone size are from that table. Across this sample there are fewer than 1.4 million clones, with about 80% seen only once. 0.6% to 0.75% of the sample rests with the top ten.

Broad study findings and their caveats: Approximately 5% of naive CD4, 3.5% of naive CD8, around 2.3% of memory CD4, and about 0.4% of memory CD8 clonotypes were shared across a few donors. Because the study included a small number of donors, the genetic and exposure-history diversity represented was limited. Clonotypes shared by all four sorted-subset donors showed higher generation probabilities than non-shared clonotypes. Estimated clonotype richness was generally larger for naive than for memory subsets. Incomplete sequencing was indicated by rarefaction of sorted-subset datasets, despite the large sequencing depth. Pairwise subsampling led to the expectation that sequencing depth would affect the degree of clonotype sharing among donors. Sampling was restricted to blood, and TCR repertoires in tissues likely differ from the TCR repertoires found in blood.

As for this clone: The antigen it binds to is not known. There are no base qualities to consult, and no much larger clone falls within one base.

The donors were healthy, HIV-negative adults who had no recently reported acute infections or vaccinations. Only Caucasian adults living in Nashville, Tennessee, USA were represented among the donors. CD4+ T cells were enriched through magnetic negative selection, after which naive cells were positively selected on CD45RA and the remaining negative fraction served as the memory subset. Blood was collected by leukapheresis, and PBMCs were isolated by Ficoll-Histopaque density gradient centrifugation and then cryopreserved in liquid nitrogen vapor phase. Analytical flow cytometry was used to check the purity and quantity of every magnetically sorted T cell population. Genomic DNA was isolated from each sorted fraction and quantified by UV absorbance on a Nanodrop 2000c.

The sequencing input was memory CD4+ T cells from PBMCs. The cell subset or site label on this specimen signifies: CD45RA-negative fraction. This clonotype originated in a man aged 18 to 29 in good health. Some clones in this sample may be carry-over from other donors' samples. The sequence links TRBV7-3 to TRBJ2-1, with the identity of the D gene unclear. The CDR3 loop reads CASGEVGDEQFF. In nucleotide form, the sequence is TGTGCCAGCGGCGAAGTAGGAGATGAGCAGTTCTTC. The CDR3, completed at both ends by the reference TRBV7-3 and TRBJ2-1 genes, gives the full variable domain GAGVSQTPSNKVTEKGKYVELRCDPISGHTALYWYRQSLGQGPEFLIYFQGTGAADDSGLPNDRFFAVRPEGSVSTLKIQRTERGDSAVYLCASGEVGDEQFFGPGTRLTVL.